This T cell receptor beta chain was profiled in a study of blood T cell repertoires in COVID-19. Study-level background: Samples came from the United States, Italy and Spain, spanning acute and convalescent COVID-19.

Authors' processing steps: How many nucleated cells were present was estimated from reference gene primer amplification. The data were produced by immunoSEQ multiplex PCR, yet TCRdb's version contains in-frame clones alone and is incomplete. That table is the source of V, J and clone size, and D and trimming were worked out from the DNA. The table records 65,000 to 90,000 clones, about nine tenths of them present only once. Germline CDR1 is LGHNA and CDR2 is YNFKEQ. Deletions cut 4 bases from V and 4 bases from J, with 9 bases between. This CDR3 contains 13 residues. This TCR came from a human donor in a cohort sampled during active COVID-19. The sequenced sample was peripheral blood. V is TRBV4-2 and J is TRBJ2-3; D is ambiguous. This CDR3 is CASSPAGADTQYF. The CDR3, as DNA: TGTGCCAGCAGCCCCGCAGGCGCAGATACGCAGTATTTT.